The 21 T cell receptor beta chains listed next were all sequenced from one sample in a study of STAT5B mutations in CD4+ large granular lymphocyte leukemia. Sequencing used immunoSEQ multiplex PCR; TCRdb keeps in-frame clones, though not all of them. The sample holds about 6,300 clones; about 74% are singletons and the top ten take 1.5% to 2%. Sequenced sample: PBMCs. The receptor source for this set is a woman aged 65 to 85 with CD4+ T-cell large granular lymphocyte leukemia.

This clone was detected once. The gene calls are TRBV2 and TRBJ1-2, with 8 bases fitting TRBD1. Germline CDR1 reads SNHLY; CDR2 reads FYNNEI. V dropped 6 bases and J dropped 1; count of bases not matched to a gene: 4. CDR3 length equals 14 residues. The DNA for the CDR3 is TGTGCCAGCAGAGGGGACAGGCTTAACTATGGCTACACCTTC. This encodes CASRGDRLNYGYTF.

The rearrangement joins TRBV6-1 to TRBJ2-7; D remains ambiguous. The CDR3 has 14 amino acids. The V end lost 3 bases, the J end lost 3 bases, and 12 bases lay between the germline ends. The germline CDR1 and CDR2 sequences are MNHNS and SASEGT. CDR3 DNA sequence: TGTGCCAGCAGTGATTTACGCCGAGGCTACGAGCAGTACTTC. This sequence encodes CASSDLRRGYEQYF.

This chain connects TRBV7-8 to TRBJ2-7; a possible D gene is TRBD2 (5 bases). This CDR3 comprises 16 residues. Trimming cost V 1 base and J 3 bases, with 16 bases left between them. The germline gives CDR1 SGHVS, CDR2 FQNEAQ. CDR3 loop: CASSLVGGGFNYEQYF. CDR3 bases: TGTGCCAGCAGCTTAGTTGGAGGTGGGTTTAACTACGAGCAGTACTTC. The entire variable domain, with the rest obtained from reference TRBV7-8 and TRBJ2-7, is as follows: GAGVSQSPRYKVAKRGQDVALRCDPISGHVSLFWYQQALGQGPEFLTYFQNEAQLDKSGLPSDRFFAERPEGSVSTLKIQRTQQEDSAVYLCASSLVGGGFNYEQYFGPGTRLTVT.

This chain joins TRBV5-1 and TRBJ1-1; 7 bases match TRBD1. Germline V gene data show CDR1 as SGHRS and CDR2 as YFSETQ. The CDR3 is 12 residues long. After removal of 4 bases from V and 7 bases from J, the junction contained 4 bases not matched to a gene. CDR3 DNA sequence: TGCGCCAGCAGCCTTACAGGGGTTGAAGCTTTCTTT. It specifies CASSLTGVEAFF.

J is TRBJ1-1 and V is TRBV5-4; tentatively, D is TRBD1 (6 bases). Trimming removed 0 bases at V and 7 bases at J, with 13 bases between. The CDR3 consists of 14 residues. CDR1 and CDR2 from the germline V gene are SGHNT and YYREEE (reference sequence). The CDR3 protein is CASSLDRARNEAFF. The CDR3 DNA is TGTGCCAGCAGCTTGGACAGGGCCAGAAATGAAGCTTTCTTT.

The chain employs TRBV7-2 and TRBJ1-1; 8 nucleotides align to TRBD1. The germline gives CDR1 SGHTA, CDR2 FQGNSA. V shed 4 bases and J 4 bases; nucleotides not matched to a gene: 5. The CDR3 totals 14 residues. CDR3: CASSSTGGGTEAFF. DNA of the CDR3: TGTGCCAGCAGCTCCACAGGGGGTGGCACTGAAGCTTTCTTT.

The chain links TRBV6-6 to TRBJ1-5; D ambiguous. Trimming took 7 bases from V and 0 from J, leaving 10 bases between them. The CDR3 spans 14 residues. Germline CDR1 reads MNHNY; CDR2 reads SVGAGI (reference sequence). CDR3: CASTGVFSNQPQHF. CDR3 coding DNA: TGTGCCAGCACCGGGGTCTTTAGCAATCAGCCCCAGCATTTT.

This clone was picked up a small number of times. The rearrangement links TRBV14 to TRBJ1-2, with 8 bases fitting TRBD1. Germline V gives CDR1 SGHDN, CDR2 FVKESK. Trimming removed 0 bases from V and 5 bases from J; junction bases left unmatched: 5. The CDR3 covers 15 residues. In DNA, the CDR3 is TGTGCCAGCAGCCAAGATTGGACAGGGCGATATGGCTACACCTTC. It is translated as CASSQDWTGRYGYTF.

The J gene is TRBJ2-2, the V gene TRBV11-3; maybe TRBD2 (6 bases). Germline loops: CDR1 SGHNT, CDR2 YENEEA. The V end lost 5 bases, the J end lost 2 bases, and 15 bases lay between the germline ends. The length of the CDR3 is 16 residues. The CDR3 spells CASSGGLGLNTGELFF. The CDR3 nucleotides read TGTGCCAGCAGCGGAGGTCTGGGACTTAACACCGGGGAGCTGTTTTTT.

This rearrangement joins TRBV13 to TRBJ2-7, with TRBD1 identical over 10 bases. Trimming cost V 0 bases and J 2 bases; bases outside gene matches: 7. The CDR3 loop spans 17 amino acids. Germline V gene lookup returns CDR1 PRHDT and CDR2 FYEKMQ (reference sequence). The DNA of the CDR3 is TGTGCCAGCAGCTTAGGAGCCGGGACAGGGGTAGCCTACGAGCAGTACTTC. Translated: CASSLGAGTGVAYEQYF.

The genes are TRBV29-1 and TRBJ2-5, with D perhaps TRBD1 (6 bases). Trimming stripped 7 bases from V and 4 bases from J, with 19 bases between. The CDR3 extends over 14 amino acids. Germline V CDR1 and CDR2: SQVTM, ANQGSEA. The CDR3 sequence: CSALGWGRGETQYF. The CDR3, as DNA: TGCAGCGCCCTGGGGTGGGGGCGCGGAGAGACCCAGTACTTC.

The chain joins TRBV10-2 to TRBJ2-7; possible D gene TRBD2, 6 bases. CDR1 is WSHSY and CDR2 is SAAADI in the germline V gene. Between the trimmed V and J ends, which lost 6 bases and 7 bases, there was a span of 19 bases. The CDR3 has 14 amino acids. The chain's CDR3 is CASRLGSPREEQYF. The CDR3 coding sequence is TGCGCCAGCAGACTCGGTAGCCCCCGGGAGGAGCAGTACTTC.

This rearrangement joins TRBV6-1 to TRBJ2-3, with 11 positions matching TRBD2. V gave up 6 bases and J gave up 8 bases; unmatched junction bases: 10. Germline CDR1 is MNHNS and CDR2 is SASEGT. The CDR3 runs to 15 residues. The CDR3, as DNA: TGTGCCAGCAGGGATCTAGCGGGGGGCCACGGTACGCAGTATTTT. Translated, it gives CASRDLAGGHGTQYF.

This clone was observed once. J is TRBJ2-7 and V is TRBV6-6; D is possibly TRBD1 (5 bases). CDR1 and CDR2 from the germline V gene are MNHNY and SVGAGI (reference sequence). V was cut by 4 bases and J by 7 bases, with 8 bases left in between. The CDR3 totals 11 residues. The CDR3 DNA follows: TGTGCCAGCAGTTCGCGACAGGAGCAGTACTTC. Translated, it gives CASSSRQEQYF.

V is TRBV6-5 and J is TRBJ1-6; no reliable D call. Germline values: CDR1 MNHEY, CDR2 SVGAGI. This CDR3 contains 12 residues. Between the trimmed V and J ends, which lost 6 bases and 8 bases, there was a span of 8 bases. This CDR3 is CASSPAYSPLHF. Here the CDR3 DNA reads TGTGCCAGCAGCCCAGCTTATTCACCCCTCCACTTT.

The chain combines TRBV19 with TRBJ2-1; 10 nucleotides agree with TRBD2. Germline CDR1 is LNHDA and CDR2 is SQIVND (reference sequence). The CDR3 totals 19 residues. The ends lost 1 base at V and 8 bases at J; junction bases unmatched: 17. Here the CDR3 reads CASSIAYLAGEVGQDEQFF. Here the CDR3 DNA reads TGTGCCAGTAGTATAGCCTACCTAGCGGGAGAAGTCGGGCAGGATGAGCAGTTCTTC.

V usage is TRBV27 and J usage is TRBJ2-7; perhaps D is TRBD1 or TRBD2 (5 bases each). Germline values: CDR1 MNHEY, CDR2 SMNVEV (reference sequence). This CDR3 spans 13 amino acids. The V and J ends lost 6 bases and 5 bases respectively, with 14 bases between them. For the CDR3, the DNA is TGTGCCAGCAGACCCGGGGCCACTCACGAGCAGTACTTC. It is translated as CASRPGATHEQYF.

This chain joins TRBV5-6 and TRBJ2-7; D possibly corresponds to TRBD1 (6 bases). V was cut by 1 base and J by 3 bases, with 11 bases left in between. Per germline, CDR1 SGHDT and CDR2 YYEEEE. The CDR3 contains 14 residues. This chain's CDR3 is CASSLRGHHYEQYF. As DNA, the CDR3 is TGTGCCAGCAGCTTGCGGGGACATCACTACGAGCAGTACTTC.

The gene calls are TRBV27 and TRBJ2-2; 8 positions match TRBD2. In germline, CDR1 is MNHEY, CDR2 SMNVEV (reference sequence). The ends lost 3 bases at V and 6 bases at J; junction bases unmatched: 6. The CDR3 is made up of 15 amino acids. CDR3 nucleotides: TGTGCCAGCAGTTTGCGGGGGGCGTCCGCCGGGGAGCTGTTTTTT. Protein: CASSLRGASAGELFF.

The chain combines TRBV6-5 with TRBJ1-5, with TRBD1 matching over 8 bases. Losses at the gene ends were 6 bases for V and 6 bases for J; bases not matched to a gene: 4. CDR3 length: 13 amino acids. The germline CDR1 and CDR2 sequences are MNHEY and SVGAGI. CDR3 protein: CASRADRVQPQHF. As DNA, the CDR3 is TGTGCCAGCAGAGCGGACAGGGTTCAGCCCCAGCATTTT.

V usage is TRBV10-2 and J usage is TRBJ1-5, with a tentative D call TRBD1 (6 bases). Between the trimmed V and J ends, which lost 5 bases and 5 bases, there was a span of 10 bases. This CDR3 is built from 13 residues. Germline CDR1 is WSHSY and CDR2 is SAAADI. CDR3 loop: CASSPGEDQPQHF. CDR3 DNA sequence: TGCGCCAGCAGTCCAGGGGAAGATCAGCCCCAGCATTTT.